The present T cell receptor beta chain was sequenced within a study of T cells after yellow fever vaccination. A universal primer site and UMIs were added as TCR cDNA was made by 5'RACE template switching. Using its own MiXCR run on the 5' RACE reads, TCRdb lists one record per CDR3 protein. The profile shows 620,000 or so distinct CDR3 sequences, around an eighth of them singletons. Germline assignment: CDR1 MNHEY and CDR2 SVGEGT. This CDR3 region has 16 residues. V lost 6 bases, J lost 3 bases, and 5 bases stayed unmatched. The specimen comprised PBMCs, sampled on the day of the yellow fever booster vaccination. The J gene is TRBJ2-2, the V gene TRBV6-2 or TRBV6-3; 12 nucleotides match TRBD2. This TCR derives from a man aged 30 to 39 who received the YFV17D yellow fever vaccine. CDR3 in DNA: TGTGCCAGCAGAACGGGGACTAGCGGGCACACCGGGGAGCTGTTTTTT. Translating gives CASRTGTSGHTGELFF.